Shown below are 9 T cell receptor beta chains from a single sample sequenced in a study of blood T cell repertoires in COVID-19. Libraries were prepared by immunoSEQ multiplex PCR; TCRdb keeps only in-frame clonotypes and omits some of them. The repertoire holds some 380,000 clones, with around 90% as singletons. Specimen: peripheral blood. These receptors all come from a man younger than 35 with active or convalescent COVID-19.

The chain combines TRBV15 with TRBJ2-1, with D hard to call. The CDR3 spans 13 residues. Trimming left V 4 bases short and J 9 bases short, with 13 bases between. Germline V gene sequence: CDR1 LNHNV, CDR2 YYDKDF (reference sequence). The CDR3 nucleotides are TGTGCCACCAGCATTCTTAGGAGTAGTGAGCAGTTCTTC. It encodes CATSILRSSEQFF.

The chain carries TRBV7-9 and TRBJ2-1, with 9 bases that match TRBD1. The CDR3 has 16 residues. V trimming: 5 bases; J trimming: 2 bases; junction bases outside the gene matches: 7. Looked up from germline, CDR1 is SEHNR and CDR2 is FQNEAQ (reference sequence). The CDR3 nucleotides read TGTGCCAGCAGCCCGACAGGGGGGATGGCCTACAATGAGCAGTTCTTC. Translated, it gives CASSPTGGMAYNEQFF.

This clone came up once. The chain recombines TRBV4-3 with TRBJ2-6, with D possibly TRBD1 on 6 matching bases. V gave up 0 bases and J gave up 1 base, with 19 bases separating them. Germline V gene sequence: CDR1 LGHNA, CDR2 YSLEER. CDR3 size: 20 residues. Here the CDR3 reads CASSQDSQGSSWSGANVLTF. In DNA, the CDR3 is TGCGCCAGCAGCCAAGATTCACAGGGTAGTAGTTGGTCTGGGGCCAACGTCCTGACTTTC.

The table lists this clone with a few counts. This chain links TRBV11-3 with TRBJ2-7; 12 bases agree with TRBD2. Germline V gene lookup returns CDR1 SGHNT and CDR2 YENEEA. V gave up 5 bases and J gave up 2 bases; unmatched junction bases: 16. The CDR3 extends over 19 amino acids. Here the CDR3 reads CASSGCHTKPSGRAYEQYF. In nucleotides, the CDR3 is TGTGCCAGCAGCGGCTGCCACACGAAACCTAGCGGGAGGGCCTACGAGCAGTACTTC.

The rearrangement joins TRBV5-1 to TRBJ2-3; 7 nucleotides line up with TRBD2. J was trimmed by 7 bases and V by 4 bases; bases with no gene match: 15. The CDR3 is 16 amino acids. CDR1 is SGHRS and CDR2 is YFSETQ in the germline V gene. The CDR3 region has the DNA TGCGCCAGCAGCCTCGGTATAGCGGGCAATTCCAATACGCAGTATTTT. It encodes CASSLGIAGNSNTQYF. Combining the CDR3 with reference TRBV5-1 and TRBJ2-3 gives the whole variable domain KAGVTQTPRYLIKTRGQQVTLSCSPISGHRSVSWYQQTPGQGLQFLFEYFSETQRNKGNFPGRFSGRQFSNSRSEMNVSTLELGDSALYLCASSLGIAGNSNTQYFGPGTRLTVL.

The V and J genes are TRBV7-3 and TRBJ1-2; D is possibly TRBD1 (6 bases). The CDR3 covers 14 residues. The germline V gene encodes CDR1 SGHTA and CDR2 FQGTGA. Trimming removed 5 bases from V and 2 bases from J, with 12 bases in between. The CDR3 region is CASSPGQGNYGYTF. The CDR3 nucleotides read TGTGCCAGCAGCCCTGGGCAGGGGAACTATGGCTACACCTTC.

This chain uses TRBV30 with TRBJ2-7, with 10 bases lining up with TRBD1. CDR1 and CDR2 (germline): GTSNPN, SVGIG (reference sequence). The CDR3 is 16 residues long. V was pared by 3 bases and J by 2 bases, with 10 bases of the junction left unmatched. The CDR3: CAWSPKQGQGAYEQYF. CDR3 sequence (DNA): TGTGCCTGGAGCCCAAAGCAAGGACAGGGGGCCTACGAGCAGTACTTC.

This rearrangement joins TRBV6-2 or TRBV6-3 to TRBJ2-2; 9 nucleotides match TRBD2. This CDR3 comprises 18 residues. The junction had 15 bases not matched to a gene; V was cut back by 6 bases and J by 4 bases. Germline lookup yields CDR1 MNHEY and CDR2 SVGEGT. The CDR3 loop is CASSPIGRGGARTGELFF. CDR3 DNA sequence: TGTGCCAGCAGCCCAATCGGCCGCGGGGGGGCCCGCACCGGGGAGCTGTTTTTT.

This chain connects TRBV9 to TRBJ2-1; TRBD1 matches at 8 bases. This CDR3 has 13 amino acids. V gave up 3 bases and J gave up 7 bases; unmatched junction bases: 3. Per the germline V gene, CDR1 is SGDLS and CDR2 is YYNGEE. In DNA, the CDR3 is TGTGCCAGCAGCGAGGACAGGGTTAATGAGCAGTTCTTC. It encodes CASSEDRVNEQFF.